The 28 T cell receptor beta chains below were found in one sample sequenced in a study of long-term antiretroviral therapy in people with HIV. Survey-level resolution applied to immunoSEQ assay v3.0. Using immunoSEQ multiplex PCR, the repertoire was profiled, and TCRdb retains in-frame clones only, with some absent. This table holds about 21,000 clones, under 90% found once. Sample: unsorted PBMCs, taken at the start of antiretroviral therapy. These receptors came from a man in his forties or fifties with HIV.

The genes are TRBV11-2 and TRBJ1-2, with 8 bases that match TRBD1. J lost 7 bases, V lost 4 bases, and 11 bases had no gene match. Germline CDR1 reads SGHAT; CDR2 reads FQNNGV. CDR3 size: 15 residues. The CDR3 DNA follows: TGTGCCAGCAGCTCCCCTTGGGGACAGGCTAGTGGCTACACCTTC. It yields the protein CASSSPWGQASGYTF.

The chain links TRBV7-9 to TRBJ2-1, with TRBD2 matching over 7 bases. V dropped 6 bases and J dropped 4; count of bases not matched to a gene: 9. The CDR3 has 15 amino acids. CDR1 is SEHNR, CDR2 FQNEAQ, per germline (reference sequence). The CDR3 DNA sequence: TGTGCCAGCAGTTTGACTAGCCTCGGGTACAATGAGCAGTTCTTC. Encoded protein: CASSLTSLGYNEQFF.

The chain joins TRBV19 to TRBJ1-2; no definite D call. This CDR3 is built from 13 residues. The V gene's germline CDR1 is LNHDA and CDR2 SQIVND (reference sequence). The V gene lost 3 bases and the J gene lost 0 bases, with 5 bases spanning the gap. CDR3 protein: CASSIRANYGYTF. CDR3 in DNA: TGTGCCAGTAGTATCCGGGCTAACTATGGCTACACCTTC.

The J gene is TRBJ1-1, the V gene TRBV19, with 9 bases aligning to TRBD1. The CDR3 contains 13 residues. CDR1 is LNHDA, CDR2 SQIVND, per germline (reference sequence). Trimming took 8 bases from V and 6 from J; bases not matched to a gene: 7. The CDR3 loop reads CASFDRGSSEAFF. The CDR3 nucleotides are TGTGCCAGTTTTGACAGGGGGAGCTCTGAAGCTTTCTTT.

V usage is TRBV6-1 and J usage is TRBJ1-2; no clear D. Trimming removed 8 bases at V and 3 bases at J, with 19 bases between. Per germline, CDR1 MNHNS and CDR2 SASEGT. This CDR3 contains 15 residues. The CDR3 reads CASLRARREDYGYTF. The CDR3 DNA sequence: TGTGCCAGCCTCCGGGCAAGGAGGGAGGACTATGGCTACACCTTC.

This sequence joins TRBV7-9 and TRBJ2-1; D is perhaps TRBD1 (7 bases). The V and J ends lost 1 base and 7 bases respectively, with 17 bases between them. The CDR3 spans 16 residues. Germline V lookup: CDR1 SEHNR, CDR2 FQNEAQ (reference sequence). The CDR3: CASSLVPGGSPNEQFF. The CDR3 bases are TGTGCCAGCAGCTTAGTGCCAGGGGGGTCACCGAATGAGCAGTTCTTC.

The V and J genes are TRBV2 and TRBJ1-3; TRBD1 agrees at 8 bases. The CDR3 is 15 amino acids. Trimming cost V 6 bases and J 2 bases; bases outside gene matches: 6. CDR1 is SNHLY, CDR2 FYNNEI, per germline. CDR3 in amino acids: CASRQSTGAGNTIYF. DNA of the CDR3: TGTGCCAGCAGGCAATCGACAGGGGCTGGAAACACCATATATTTT.

The rearrangement joins TRBV5-1 to TRBJ1-2, with TRBD1 matching 8 bases. With V trimmed by 4 bases and J by 8 bases, 10 bases remained unmatched. The CDR3 is 14 residues long. The germline V gene has CDR1 SGHRS and CDR2 YFSETQ. CDR3 sequence: CASSGQGLSVGYTF. Written as DNA, the CDR3 is TGCGCCAGCAGCGGACAGGGTTTAAGCGTGGGCTACACCTTC.

The chain has TRBV7-9 and TRBJ1-1; D not certain. From germline, CDR1 is SEHNR and CDR2 FQNEAQ (reference sequence). The CDR3 is 11 residues long. Trimming took 6 bases from V and 3 from J, leaving 5 bases between them. The CDR3 bases are TGTGCCAGCAGGCTACACACTGAAGCTTTCTTT. Protein sequence: CASRLHTEAFF.

The chain couples TRBV28 to TRBJ2-7; D may be TRBD1 (5 bases). This CDR3 has 15 residues. Germline lookup yields CDR1 MDHEN and CDR2 SYDVKM. The ends were cut back, 4 bases at V and 6 bases at J, with 19 bases in the middle. This chain's CDR3 is CASSSWPDRGGEQYF. The CDR3 region has the DNA TGTGCCAGCAGTTCTTGGCCAGATAGGGGCGGCGAGCAGTACTTC.

The J gene is TRBJ2-1, the V gene TRBV7-9; TRBD1 agrees at 8 bases. CDR3 length: 16 residues. Germline CDR1 reads SEHNR; CDR2 reads FQNEAQ (reference sequence). Losses at the gene ends were 1 base for V and 6 bases for J; bases not matched to a gene: 8. The CDR3 DNA follows: TGTGCCAGCAGCTTAGTCTGGGACAGGCAATTCAATGAGCAGTTCTTC. Its protein is CASSLVWDRQFNEQFF.

This clone was recorded once. CDR3: CASSHQGFFTDTQYF. Here the CDR3 DNA reads TGCGCCAGCAGCCACCAGGGATTCTTCACAGATACGCAGTATTTT. The gene calls are TRBV5-1 and TRBJ2-3; possibly TRBD1 for D (5 bases). Trimming cost V 4 bases and J 2 bases, with 14 bases left between them. The CDR3 covers 15 residues. CDR1 and CDR2 (germline): SGHRS, YFSETQ.

This clone was picked up a small number of times. The chain uses TRBV5-6 and TRBJ2-7; weak D call: TRBD2 (5 bases). With 3 bases removed from V and 6 bases from J, the gap between germline ends came to 10 bases. This CDR3 is built from 12 residues. Germline loops: CDR1 SGHDT, CDR2 YYEEEE. The CDR3: CASSSGTGEQYF. The CDR3 DNA sequence: TGTGCCAGCAGCTCGGGAACCGGCGAGCAGTACTTC.

The V gene is TRBV5-1, the J gene TRBJ2-3; 9 nucleotides agree with TRBD1. The germline gives CDR1 SGHRS, CDR2 YFSETQ. The trim removed 0 bases at V and 5 bases at J, leaving 1 base unmatched. CDR3 length: 14 residues. The CDR3 coding sequence is TGCGCCAGCAGCTTGGAGGGACAGGGAGATACGCAGTATTTT. This translates into CASSLEGQGDTQYF.

The rearrangement links TRBV6-5 to TRBJ1-1; weak D call: TRBD1 (6 bases). This CDR3 is built from 16 residues. Trimming pared 2 bases from V and 5 bases from J, leaving 18 bases between. Germline lookup yields CDR1 MNHEY and CDR2 SVGAGI. CDR3 sequence reads: CASSYTRGGLITEAFF. The CDR3 nucleotides read TGTGCCAGCAGTTACACCCGCGGGGGCTTGATAACTGAAGCTTTCTTT.

This clone was seen only a few times. The chain is built from TRBV19 and TRBJ2-7; D gene unclear. The length of the CDR3 is 13 residues. Trimming shortened V by 9 bases and J by 2 bases, and 14 bases separated the two germline ends. The germline V gene has CDR1 LNHDA and CDR2 SQIVND (reference sequence). The CDR3 region has the DNA TGTGCCAGCGCGCCGACTGGGGCCTACGAGCAGTACTTC. As protein: CASAPTGAYEQYF.

CDR3 bases: TGTGCCAGCGAGGGGACAGGGGACAACTCTAGCTCCTACGAGCAGTACTTC. Protein product: CASEGTGDNSSSYEQYF. This sequence joins TRBV28 and TRBJ2-7; 10 bases line up with TRBD1. This CDR3 region has 17 residues. Trimming cost V 8 bases and J 0 bases; bases outside gene matches: 13. Germline values: CDR1 MDHEN, CDR2 SYDVKM.

In this sample, this clone turned up once. The CDR3 nucleotides read TGTGCCAGCAGTTTATCTGGCGCTCTACTACAGGTCTACGAGCAGTACTTC. Translated, it gives CASSLSGALLQVYEQYF. The gene calls are TRBV27 and TRBJ2-7, with D possibly being TRBD1 (5 bases). The V and J ends lost 0 bases and 3 bases respectively, with 18 bases between them. CDR1 and CDR2 from the germline V gene are MNHEY and SMNVEV (reference sequence). The length of the CDR3 is 17 residues.

The V call is TRBV7-3, the J call TRBJ2-3; D not resolved. Germline lookup yields CDR1 SGHTA and CDR2 FQGTGA. Trimming cost V 1 base and J 5 bases, with 16 bases left between them. This CDR3 is 16 amino acids long. CDR3 region: CASSLNPTLALDTQYF. The CDR3, as DNA: TGTGCCAGCAGCTTAAATCCGACCCTCGCATTAGATACGCAGTATTTT.

In this sample, this clone turned up a few times. The chain has TRBV9 and TRBJ1-2; a weak D match, TRBD1 (5 bases). The V end was cut by 1 base, the J end by 1 base, with 11 bases between. Germline loops: CDR1 SGDLS, CDR2 YYNGEE. The CDR3 runs to 15 residues. In DNA, the CDR3 is TGTGCCAGCAGCGTAAACCCGACAGATAACTATGGCTACACCTTC. This sequence encodes CASSVNPTDNYGYTF.

The chain employs TRBV4-3 and TRBJ1-5; D is unclear. The CDR3 has 16 amino acids. Trimming shortened V by 0 bases and J by 2 bases, and 11 bases separated the two germline ends. Germline CDR1 and CDR2: LGHNA and YSLEER. CDR3 nucleotides: TGCGCCAGCAGCCAAGATCTGGGTCATCGCAATCAGCCCCAGCATTTT. Amino acids: CASSQDLGHRNQPQHF.

The chain joins TRBV6-1 to TRBJ1-1; possible D gene TRBD1, 5 bases. This CDR3 contains 14 residues. The germline gives CDR1 MNHNS, CDR2 SASEGT. The ends were cut back, 5 bases at V and 2 bases at J, with 12 bases in the middle. The CDR3 sequence is CASSRQSTNTEAFF. As DNA, the CDR3 is TGTGCCAGCAGTAGACAGAGCACTAACACTGAAGCTTTCTTT.

The rearrangement joins TRBV19 to TRBJ1-2; 11 bases align to TRBD1. Germline V lookup: CDR1 LNHDA, CDR2 SQIVND (reference sequence). This CDR3 has 15 residues. With 5 bases clipped from V and 2 bases from J, the junction kept 4 bases outside the gene matches. For the CDR3, the DNA is TGTGCCAGTAGTTGGGGACAGGGGGTAAACTATGGCTACACCTTC. This sequence encodes CASSWGQGVNYGYTF.

This clone was detected once. The rearrangement uses TRBV16 and TRBJ2-3, with D tentatively TRBD2 (5 bases). This CDR3 has 15 residues. The V gene lost 7 bases and the J gene lost 3 bases, with 17 bases spanning the gap. CDR1 and CDR2 from the germline V gene are KGHSY and FQNENV. The CDR3: CASTGRGVGTDTQYF. The CDR3 DNA follows: TGTGCCAGCACCGGTCGGGGAGTAGGGACAGATACGCAGTATTTT.

The chain combines TRBV27 with TRBJ2-1; 9 positions match TRBD1. After removal of 5 bases from V and 4 bases from J, the junction contained 12 bases not matched to a gene. Germline V lookup: CDR1 MNHEY, CDR2 SMNVEV (reference sequence). This CDR3 has 17 residues. Written as DNA, the CDR3 is TGTGCCAGCAGTCTAAGACCGGGACAGGGTACGTACAATGAGCAGTTCTTC. It codes for CASSLRPGQGTYNEQFF.

V gene TRBV7-9 combines with J gene TRBJ2-2, with 7 bases that match TRBD2. The CDR3 has 16 residues. The J segment lost 0 bases and the V segment lost 5 bases, leaving 6 bases of the junction unmatched. The germline V gene encodes CDR1 SEHNR and CDR2 FQNEAQ (reference sequence). The CDR3 reads CASSQRDGSNTGELFF. The DNA for the CDR3 is TGTGCCAGCAGCCAGCGGGATGGCTCGAACACCGGGGAGCTGTTTTTT.

The V call is TRBV7-2, the J call TRBJ2-6; D not certain. Deletions cut 5 bases from V and 0 bases from J, with 8 bases between. CDR1 is SGHTA and CDR2 is FQGNSA in the germline V gene. The CDR3 runs to 15 residues. The CDR3 DNA sequence: TGTGCCAGCAGCCCTCGGACCTCTGGGGCCAACGTCCTGACTTTC. Its translation is CASSPRTSGANVLTF. Full variable domain (outside the CDR3, taken from reference TRBV7-2 and TRBJ2-6): GAGVSQSPSNKVTEKGKDVELRCDPISGHTALYWYRQSLGQGLEFLIYFQGNSAPDKSGLPSDRFSAERTGGSVSTLTIQRTQQEDSAVYLCASSPRTSGANVLTFGAGSRLTVL.

The chain combines TRBV6-5 with TRBJ1-1; possibly TRBD1 for D (5 bases). Trimming shortened V by 8 bases and J by 6 bases, and 16 bases separated the two germline ends. CDR1 MNHEY and CDR2 SVGAGI come from the germline V gene. The CDR3 spans 13 residues. This CDR3 is CASSLSGRSEAFF. The CDR3, as DNA: TGTGCCAGCTCTTTATCAGGGCGATCTGAAGCTTTCTTT.